This T cell receptor (beta chain) was observed in a study of early T cells in non-severe SARS-CoV-2 infection. Study-wide context: The input, bulk RNA from unsorted whole blood, was sequenced, and chains were unpaired.

Individual cDNA molecules received unique molecular identifiers during library preparation. TCRdb processed the 5' RACE reads anew with MiXCR; each CDR3 protein has one entry. The repertoire has some 60,000 distinct CDR3 sequences, around an eighth of them found once; the top ten carry more than 1.2%. This clonotype was recorded at least ten times. What it binds is unknown. General observations from the study: Matches to VDJdb favored anti-spike CD8 responses and missed private and CD4 specificities.

The CDR3 loop spans 17 amino acids. The J segment lost 1 base and the V segment lost 3 bases, leaving 10 bases of the junction unmatched. Germline V CDR1 and CDR2: ENHRY, SYGVKD. The sample consisted of whole blood, taken at baseline. This chain connects TRBV10-3 to TRBJ2-3; 7 nucleotides align to TRBD2. The clonotype was recovered from an adult who was a healthcare worker with PCR-confirmed SARS-CoV-2 infection or an uninfected control (not recorded which). The CDR3 DNA reads TGTGCCATCAGTGACCCGAGGCGGGGGAAGGGCACAGATACGCAGTATTTT. Protein product: CAISDPRRGKGTDTQYF.